This TCR beta chain stems from a study of Graves' ophthalmopathy and Graves' hyperthyroidism. Study information: There was a collection of peripheral blood at initial diagnosis, before any treatment.

Trimming took 1 base from V and 1 from J, leaving 4 bases between them. This CDR3 spans 13 amino acids. CDR1 MNHNS and CDR2 SASEGT come from the germline V gene. General observations from the study: Using a 13-signature model, the authors split ophthalmopathy from stable hyperthyroidism, with roughly 90% sensitivity and approximately 81% specificity.

RNA transcripts were the source from which TCR beta CDR3 regions were amplified. A first-round RT-PCR used HTBI primers, followed by a second-round multiplex PCR. One entry per CDR3 protein, called by TCRdb with MiXCR from the multiplex PCR reads. The table records 300,000 to 400,000 distinct CDR3 sequences, roughly a sixth of them present only once. This clonotype was seen repeatedly, ten times or more. Its antigen is not known. Ophthalmopathy was moderately-to-severely active, CAS at least 3, NOSPECS at least 4, lasting under 3 months. Sequences were obtained from peripheral blood. This TCR was recovered from an adult man with Graves' ophthalmopathy. The chain combines TRBV6-1 with TRBJ1-1; D remains ambiguous. CDR3 in amino acids: CASSEVPNTEAFF. DNA of the CDR3: TGTGCCAGCAGTGAAGTTCCGAACACTGAAGCTTTCTTT.